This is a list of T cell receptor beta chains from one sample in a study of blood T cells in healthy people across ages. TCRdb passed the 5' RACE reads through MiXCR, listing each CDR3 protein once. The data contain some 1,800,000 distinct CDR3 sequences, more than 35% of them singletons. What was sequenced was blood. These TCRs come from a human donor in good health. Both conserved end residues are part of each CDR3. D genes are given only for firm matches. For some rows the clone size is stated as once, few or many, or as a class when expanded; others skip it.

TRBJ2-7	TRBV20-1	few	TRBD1	TGCAGTGCTGCAAGACCGACAGGGGGATCTAACGAGCAGTACTTC	CSAARPTGGSNEQYF
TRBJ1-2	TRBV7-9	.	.	TGTGCCAGCAGCTTAGCTAGTTTCCGCAGCTATGGCTACACCTTC	CASSLASFRSYGYTF
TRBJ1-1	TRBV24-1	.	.	TGTGCCACCAGTGACACGGCAGGGGAGGCTTTCTTT	CATSDTAGEAFF
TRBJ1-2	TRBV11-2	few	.	TGTGCCAGCAGACGTCTGGGAGGCTATGGCTACACCTTC	CASRRLGGYGYTF
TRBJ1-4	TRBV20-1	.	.	TGCGGTGCTAGAGACCCTAGCAGTGAAAAACTGTTTTTT	CGARDPSSEKLFF
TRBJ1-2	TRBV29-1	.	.	TGCAGCGTTGGGGGGCGGGAGAATGGCTACAGCTTC	CSVGGRENGYSF
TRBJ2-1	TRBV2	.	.	TGTGCCAGCAAGAAACAAGGCCCCCAATCGGGTGAGCAGTTCTTC	CASKKQGPQSGEQFF
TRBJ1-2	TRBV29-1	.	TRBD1	TGCAGCGTTGGGGAACAGGGGGCGCCTAACTATGGCTACACCTTC	CSVGEQGAPNYGYTF
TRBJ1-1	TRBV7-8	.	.	TGTGCCAGCAGCTTTGCGCAGTTCATGAACACTGAAGCTTTCTTT	CASSFAQFMNTEAFF
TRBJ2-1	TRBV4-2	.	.	TGTGCCAGCAGCCAAGAATCCACCGACAATGAGCAGTTCTTC	CASSQESTDNEQFF
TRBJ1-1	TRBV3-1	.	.	TGTGCCAGCAGCCAAGACCCGACAGTGAACACTGAAGCTTTCTTT	CASSQDPTVNTEAFF
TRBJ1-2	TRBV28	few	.	TGTGCCAGCAGTTGGGCCCGCTATGGCTACACCTTC	CASSWARYGYTF
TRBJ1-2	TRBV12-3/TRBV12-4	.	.	TGTGCCAGCAGTCCCGGGAGGGAGGTGGGGAACTATGGCTACACCTTC	CASSPGREVGNYGYTF
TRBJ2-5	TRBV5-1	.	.	TGCGCCAGCAGCTTGGCCACAGGTTCCCCGGAGACCCGGTACTTC	CASSLATGSPETRYF
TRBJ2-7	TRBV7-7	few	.	TGTGCCAGCAGCTTCGACACCTACAATGAGCAGTACTTC	CASSFDTYNEQYF
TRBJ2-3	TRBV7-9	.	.	TGTACCAGCAGTAGTAGGACAGATACAGATACGCAGTATTTT	CTSSSRTDTDTQYF
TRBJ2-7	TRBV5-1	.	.	TGCGCCAGCAGCTTATCGCCAGGGACCTTCTCGAGCGAGCAGTACTTC	CASSLSPGTFSSEQYF
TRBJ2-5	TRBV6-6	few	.	TGTGCCAGCCGGAGTAGGGAGACCCAGTACTTC	CASRSRETQYF
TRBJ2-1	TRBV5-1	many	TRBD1	TGTGCCAGCAGTTTAGGGACAGGCAATGAGCAGTTCTTC	CASSLGTGNEQFF
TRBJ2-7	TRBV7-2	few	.	TGTGCCAGCAGCTTTACAGTCTACGAGCAGTACTTC	CASSFTVYEQYF
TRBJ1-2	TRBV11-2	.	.	TGTGCCAGCAGCTTGCAGGGCCCCGATGGCTACACCTTC	CASSLQGPDGYTF
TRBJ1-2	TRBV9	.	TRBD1	TGTGCCAGCAGCGTAGACCAGGACAGGGGGAATGGCTACACCTTC	CASSVDQDRGNGYTF
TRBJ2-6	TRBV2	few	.	TGTGCCAGCACAAGTAACGTCCTGACTTTC	CASTSNVLTF
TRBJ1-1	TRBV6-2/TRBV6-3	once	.	TGTGCCAGCAGTTCAAGAACGGGTCTCACCCGAGAAGCTTTCTTT	CASSSRTGLTREAFF